The 23 T cell receptor beta chains presented below share a single source sample, sequenced in a study of chemoradiotherapy in HPV16-positive cancers. Some clones are missing from TCRdb's copy, which holds only in-frame ones; the method was immunoSEQ multiplex PCR. This repertoire shows 2,500 to 3,500 clones, 70% to 80% found once; its top ten account for about 7.7%. Sequenced material: tumor tissue, taken from a patient who underwent chemoradiotherapy. The source is a human donor with HPV-associated anogenital cancer.

The V call is TRBV7-2, the J call TRBJ2-3; D remains unclear. Trimming cost V 6 bases and J 2 bases, with 15 bases left between them. CDR3 length: 15 amino acids. Germline CDR1 and CDR2: SGHTA and FQGNSA. CDR3 sequence reads: CASSFPPFSTDTQYF. The CDR3, as DNA: TGTGCCAGCAGTTTCCCCCCCTTTTCCACAGATACGCAGTATTTT. The whole variable domain, filled in from reference TRBV7-2 and TRBJ2-3, reads GAGVSQSPSNKVTEKGKDVELRCDPISGHTALYWYRQSLGQGLEFLIYFQGNSAPDKSGLPSDRFSAERTGGSVSTLTIQRTQQEDSAVYLCASSFPPFSTDTQYFGPGTRLTVL.

The chain employs TRBV2 and TRBJ1-3; 7 positions match TRBD1. Trimming removed 3 bases from V and 4 bases from J; junction bases left unmatched: 0. This CDR3 contains 13 residues. The germline gives CDR1 SNHLY, CDR2 FYNNEI. The CDR3 nucleotides read TGTGCCAGCAGTGAGGACAGGGGAAACACCATATATTTT. Translation: CASSEDRGNTIYF.

V usage is TRBV5-6 and J usage is TRBJ2-7; the D is unclear. V shed 4 bases and J shed 4 bases, with 9 bases lying between them. Germline V lookup: CDR1 SGHDT, CDR2 YYEEEE. There are 12 residues in the CDR3. CDR3 amino acids: CASSLDGYEQYF. The CDR3 DNA is TGTGCCAGCAGCCTAGACGGATACGAGCAGTACTTC.

Written as DNA, the CDR3 is TGCAGCGTTGAGGTAGCGGGGGGGCGGTGGGGAAACATTCAGTACTTC. Protein product: CSVEVAGGRWGNIQYF. The rearrangement joins TRBV29-1 to TRBJ2-4; 11 positions match TRBD2. The CDR3 is 16 amino acids. V shed 3 bases, J shed 6 bases, and the junction held 10 bases outside the gene matches. Germline V gives CDR1 SQVTM, CDR2 ANQGSEA.

This chain links TRBV29-1 with TRBJ2-3; 12 nucleotides agree with TRBD2. Germline assignment: CDR1 SQVTM and CDR2 ANQGSEA. This CDR3 is built from 15 residues. V lost 2 bases, J lost 4 bases, and 4 bases stayed unmatched. In DNA form, the CDR3 reads TGCAGCGTTGAAACTAGCGGGGGGCATTCAGATACGCAGTATTTT. This encodes CSVETSGGHSDTQYF.

This clone was seen only a few times. This same CDR3 is encoded by further DNA sequences in the sample. V is TRBV7-2 and J is TRBJ1-3; 7 bases are shared with TRBD1. The CDR3 consists of 15 residues. Per the germline V gene, CDR1 is SGHTA and CDR2 is FQGNSA. V trimming: 6 bases; J trimming: 0 bases; junction bases outside the gene matches: 5. The CDR3 here is CASSRTGLSGNTIYF. The DNA for the CDR3 is TGTGCCAGCAGTCGGACAGGCCTCTCTGGAAACACCATATATTTT.

The chain carries TRBV2 and TRBJ1-6; tentatively, D is TRBD1 (5 bases). V gave up 6 bases and J gave up 10 bases, with 16 bases separating them. This CDR3 is built from 14 residues. CDR1 is SNHLY, CDR2 FYNNEI, per germline. The CDR3 reads CASRARGYGSPLHF. DNA of the CDR3: TGTGCCAGCAGGGCGCGGGGGTACGGGTCACCCCTCCACTTT.

The V call is TRBV5-4, the J call TRBJ1-4; 9 nucleotides match TRBD1. Per the germline V gene, CDR1 is SGHNT and CDR2 is YYREEE (reference sequence). This CDR3 comprises 14 residues. The junction had 10 bases not matched to a gene; V was cut back by 6 bases and J by 10 bases. The chain's CDR3 is CASNQDRGDRKLFF. In DNA form, the CDR3 reads TGTGCCAGCAACCAGGACAGGGGCGATAGAAAACTGTTTTTT.

The V and J genes are TRBV29-1 and TRBJ2-7; possibly TRBD1 for D (7 bases). Per the germline V gene, CDR1 is SQVTM and CDR2 is ANQGSEA. The CDR3 runs 12 residues. Trimming stripped 4 bases from V and 3 bases from J, with 10 bases between. The CDR3 bases are TGCAGCGTTGTTCAGGGGGGCTACGAGCAGTACTTC. Amino acid sequence: CSVVQGGYEQYF.

The chain joins TRBV7-8 to TRBJ2-2, with D maybe TRBD1 (8 bases). Deletions cut 1 base from V and 4 bases from J, with 19 bases between. The CDR3 covers 18 residues. Germline V gene sequence: CDR1 SGHVS, CDR2 FQNEAQ. Here the CDR3 DNA reads TGTGCCAGCAGCTTAGTAGGGAGGAACAGGGGGGGCACCGGGGAGCTGTTTTTT. Translation gives CASSLVGRNRGGTGELFF.

This rearrangement joins TRBV7-2 to TRBJ2-1; 9 bases map to TRBD1. The germline V gene encodes CDR1 SGHTA and CDR2 FQGNSA. J lost 4 bases, V lost 6 bases, and 7 bases had no gene match. This CDR3 contains 15 residues. The CDR3 reads CASRRRDRDYNEQFF. The CDR3 nucleotides are TGTGCCAGCAGAAGACGGGACAGGGATTACAATGAGCAGTTCTTC.

A single count supports this clone. V and J are TRBV11-1 and TRBJ2-3, with 7 bases lining up with TRBD2. The CDR3 loop spans 15 amino acids. Germline V gene data show CDR1 as SGHAT and CDR2 as FQDESV (reference sequence). V gave up 5 bases and J gave up 0 bases; unmatched junction bases: 5. The chain's CDR3 is CASSPAGVSTDTQYF. Written as DNA, the CDR3 is TGTGCCAGCAGCCCCGCGGGGGTAAGCACAGATACGCAGTATTTT. Combining the CDR3 with reference TRBV11-1 and TRBJ2-3 gives the whole variable domain EAEVAQSPRYKITEKSQAVAFWCDPISGHATLYWYRQILGQGPELLVQFQDESVVDDSQLPKDRFSAERLKGVDSTLKIQPAELGDSAMYLCASSPAGVSTDTQYFGPGTRLTVL.

V gene TRBV25-1 combines with J gene TRBJ1-5; tentative D call: TRBD1 (5 bases). The germline CDR1 and CDR2 sequences are MGHDK and SYGVNS. V lost 3 bases and J 6 bases, leaving 12 bases between the germline ends. CDR3 size: 14 residues. CDR3 in amino acids: CASSDKGRGQPQHF. The DNA of the CDR3 is TGTGCCAGCAGTGACAAGGGAAGGGGTCAGCCCCAGCATTTT.

The rearrangement links TRBV5-1 to TRBJ1-2; D gene uncertain. Deletions cut 5 bases from V and 0 bases from J, with 8 bases between. This CDR3 is 13 amino acids long. The germline CDR1 and CDR2 sequences are SGHRS and YFSETQ. CDR3 protein: CASSSGANYGYTF. The DNA of the CDR3 is TGCGCCAGCAGTTCAGGAGCTAACTATGGCTACACCTTC.

The J gene is TRBJ1-2, the V gene TRBV4-1, with TRBD1 matching over 9 bases. The CDR3 runs 14 residues. In germline, CDR1 is MGHRA, CDR2 YSYEKL. V lost 4 bases, J lost 6 bases, and 6 bases stayed unmatched. The CDR3 is CASSRTGGADGYTF. CDR3 DNA: TGCGCCAGCAGCCGAACAGGGGGCGCGGATGGCTACACCTTC.

The chain combines TRBV6-4 with TRBJ1-1; D not resolved. The CDR3 consists of 13 residues. V was clipped by 3 bases and J by 3 bases, with 8 bases between them. Germline CDR1 reads MRHNA; CDR2 reads SNTAGT. The CDR3: CASSDSEDTEAFF. The CDR3 DNA is TGTGCCAGCAGTGATTCGGAGGACACTGAAGCTTTCTTT.

Only one count was recorded for this clone. The chain joins TRBV6-4 to TRBJ1-1; the D gene is possibly TRBD1 (6 bases). The CDR3 length is 14 residues. The germline V gene has CDR1 MRHNA and CDR2 SNTAGT. The V end lost 0 bases, the J end lost 6 bases, and 11 bases lay between the germline ends. CDR3 sequence reads: CASSDSAGGAEAFF. In nucleotides, the CDR3 is TGTGCCAGCAGTGACTCGGCGGGGGGCGCTGAAGCTTTCTTT.

The genes are TRBV23-1 and TRBJ2-7; 14 positions match TRBD2. TRBV23-1 is filed as an ORF, its function uncertain. Trimming cost V 3 bases and J 7 bases; bases outside gene matches: 8. CDR3 length: 16 residues. The CDR3 region has the DNA TGCGCCAGCAGTCACTCTCCCGGGACTAGCGGGGGAGAGCAGTACTTC. It yields the protein CASSHSPGTSGGEQYF.

The rearrangement links TRBV7-2 to TRBJ1-2; maybe TRBD1 (6 bases). The CDR3 is 13 amino acids. V was pared by 6 bases and J by 3 bases, with 11 bases between. Germline CDR1 is SGHTA and CDR2 is FQGNSA. CDR3 in amino acids: CASRTTGYYGYTF. CDR3 bases: TGTGCCAGCAGAACTACAGGGTACTATGGCTACACCTTC.

This sequence joins TRBV5-6 and TRBJ2-3; 8 positions match TRBD2. Germline CDR1 reads SGHDT; CDR2 reads YYEEEE. The V gene end was trimmed by 0 bases and the J gene end by 1 base; junction bases not matched to a gene: 13. CDR3 length: 19 amino acids. CDR3 nucleotide sequence: TGTGCCAGCAGCTTGGGCTCCGGGGGGGCTTTGGGAGGCACAGATACGCAGTATTTT. Its protein product is CASSLGSGGALGGTDTQYF.

The rearrangement joins TRBV5-1 to TRBJ1-1; D gene uncertain. The V end was cut by 5 bases, the J end by 1 base, with 6 bases between. The V gene's germline CDR1 is SGHRS and CDR2 YFSETQ. CDR3 length equals 12 residues. The CDR3 DNA follows: TGCGCCAGCAGGCAGGAGAACACTGAAGCTTTCTTT. Translating it yields CASRQENTEAFF.

The chain combines TRBV11-3 with TRBJ1-1; D remains ambiguous. The V gene's germline CDR1 is SGHNT and CDR2 YENEEA. V lost 4 bases and J lost 3, with 9 bases in between. CDR3 length equals 13 residues. CDR3 in amino acids: CASSSGPDTEAFF. CDR3 bases: TGTGCCAGCAGCTCCGGGCCTGACACTGAAGCTTTCTTT.

The chain uses TRBV5-1 and TRBJ2-5, with D possibly being TRBD2 (6 bases). This CDR3 spans 17 amino acids. Germline CDR1 is SGHRS and CDR2 is YFSETQ. The germline V and J ends were trimmed by 4 bases and 2 bases, with 21 bases remaining between them. CDR3 loop: CASSPWIGGTLQETQYF. CDR3 nucleotides: TGCGCCAGCAGCCCTTGGATTGGGGGGACCTTACAAGAGACCCAGTACTTC.